Listed here are 32 T cell receptor beta chains from one sample, sequenced in a study of shared clonotypes between healthy human individuals (dated by TCRdb to about 2020). Libraries were constructed by the immunoSEQ multiplex PCR assay. TCRdb stores this immuneACCESS table with in-frame sequences only. Part of the clones is absent; in the studies checked, under half of the shortfall reflects unresolved V genes, and no reason is known for the rest. Recorded for this sample are 2 million or so clones; just under 95% of them occurred a single time. Clones ranked in the top ten supply roughly 1% of the sample. For the CD8 naive samples, CD45RO-negative cells were positively selected for CCR7, yielding a CD45RA+CCR7+ population from which TemRA cells were excluded. The sample taken for sequencing was naive CD8+ T cells sorted from blood. The sample's cell subset or site label, decoded: CD45RA+CCR7+. The receptors here all came from a man aged 18 to 30 in good health.

The chain has TRBV6-1 and TRBJ2-1; 10 nucleotides agree with TRBD1. This CDR3 region has 13 residues. CDR1 and CDR2 from the germline V gene are MNHNS and SASEGT. V was pared by 7 bases and J by 9 bases, with 6 bases of the junction left unmatched. The CDR3 here is CASTLTGGSEQFF. CDR3 nucleotides: TGTGCCAGCACCTTGACAGGGGGCTCTGAGCAGTTCTTC.

J is TRBJ1-6 and V is TRBV11-2; no definite D call. This CDR3 has 11 residues. The V gene's germline CDR1 is SGHAT and CDR2 FQNNGV. Trimming left V 0 bases short and J 14 bases short, with 5 bases between. The CDR3 DNA reads as TGTGCCAGCAGCTTAGAGGGGTCCCTCCACTTT. Translated: CASSLEGSLHF.

The V gene is TRBV7-9, the J gene TRBJ2-3; D might be TRBD2 (5 bases). The CDR3 covers 15 residues. The V end lost 2 bases, the J end lost 4 bases, and 13 bases lay between the germline ends. Germline CDR1 is SEHNR and CDR2 is FQNEAQ (reference sequence). The DNA for the CDR3 is TGTGCCAGCAGCTTAATTGGCCTAGCCGCAGATACGCAGTATTTT. Its protein is CASSLIGLAADTQYF.

The rearrangement links TRBV10-2 to TRBJ2-7, with a tentative D call TRBD2 (7 bases). This CDR3 is 18 amino acids long. The germline V gene encodes CDR1 WSHSY and CDR2 SAAADI. The V gene lost 2 bases and the J gene lost 4 bases, with 24 bases spanning the gap. The CDR3 reads CASSEPRRGRGDGYEQYF. CDR3 sequence (DNA): TGCGCCAGCAGTGAGCCGCGCAGGGGCCGGGGGGATGGATACGAGCAGTACTTC.

For this clone: The junction departs from the called germline gene at one end, perhaps through a read error. The chain employs TRBV29-1 and TRBJ1-4; D gene ambiguous. The germline V gene has CDR1 SQVTM and CDR2 ANQGSEA. CDR3 length: 11 amino acids. The CDR3 loop is CSVLTSEKLFF. DNA for the CDR3: TGCAGCGTTTTGACTAGTGAAAAACTGTTTTTT.

The chain joins TRBV27 to TRBJ2-1; weak D call: TRBD1 (5 bases). Between the trimmed V and J ends, which lost 8 bases and 6 bases, there was a span of 11 bases. Germline values: CDR1 MNHEY, CDR2 SMNVEV (reference sequence). This CDR3 has 12 residues. CDR3 residues: CASAGFLNEQFF. CDR3 sequence (DNA): TGTGCCAGCGCAGGGTTCCTCAATGAGCAGTTCTTC.

This chain connects TRBV5-1 to TRBJ2-7, with 7 bases identical to TRBD2. After removal of 4 bases from V and 3 bases from J, the junction contained 10 bases not matched to a gene. Germline V gives CDR1 SGHRS, CDR2 YFSETQ. This CDR3 is 15 amino acids long. CDR3 in DNA: TGCGCCAGCAGCCCGGAACTAGCGAATTACTACGAGCAGTACTTC. This sequence encodes CASSPELANYYEQYF.

The chain carries TRBV28 and TRBJ2-2, with 10 bases matching TRBD2. CDR1 and CDR2 (germline): MDHEN, SYDVKM. The CDR3 runs to 19 residues. V was pared by 6 bases and J by 3 bases, with 16 bases of the junction left unmatched. The CDR3 here is CASSRGPAGGLLDTGELFF. The CDR3 nucleotides are TGTGCCAGCAGCCGGGGGCCAGCGGGGGGGCTGCTGGACACCGGGGAGCTGTTTTTT.

The V call is TRBV11-2, the J call TRBJ2-7; 7 nucleotides align to TRBD1. With V trimmed by 2 bases and J by 6 bases, 7 bases remained unmatched. Germline CDR1 and CDR2: SGHAT and FQNNGV. The CDR3 runs to 14 residues. CDR3 sequence: CASSLPTGASEQYF. For the CDR3, the DNA is TGTGCCAGCAGCTTACCTACAGGGGCGAGCGAGCAGTACTTC.

The gene calls are TRBV4-1 and TRBJ2-3, with D possibly matching TRBD2 (6 bases). V was pared by 5 bases and J by 2 bases, with 17 bases between. CDR1 and CDR2 from the germline V gene are MGHRA and YSYEKL. The CDR3 loop spans 16 amino acids. CDR3 sequence reads: CASSSSGAGPTDTQYF. CDR3 in DNA: TGCGCCAGCAGCTCCTCGGGAGCGGGCCCCACAGATACGCAGTATTTT.

The sample holds one count of this clone. The junction shows a germline mismatch at one end, possibly a read error. The CDR3, as DNA: TGTGCCAGCACTTACGGGGGAGGCTATGGCTACACCTTC. Residues: CASTYGGGYGYTF. The gene calls are TRBV6-5 and TRBJ1-2, with D possibly matching TRBD1 (5 bases). Germline CDR1 MNHEY, CDR2 SVGAGI. The CDR3 has 13 amino acids.

The chain couples TRBV28 to TRBJ2-7; D gene unclear. CDR1 MDHEN and CDR2 SYDVKM come from the germline V gene. V was pared by 6 bases and J by 2 bases, with 20 bases between. This CDR3 is built from 16 residues. The CDR3 reads CASSPIPYGEAYEQYF. The CDR3 coding sequence is TGTGCCAGCAGCCCGATACCCTACGGAGAGGCCTACGAGCAGTACTTC.

The chain joins TRBV2 to TRBJ2-3, with D unresolved. The germline CDR1 and CDR2 sequences are SNHLY and FYNNEI. V was trimmed by 5 bases and J by 0 bases, leaving 9 bases between them. The CDR3 spans 14 residues. The CDR3 DNA reads as TGTGCCAGCAGTATTTCATCTAGCACAGATACGCAGTATTTT. Translating it yields CASSISSSTDTQYF.

Note on this clone: The same CDR3 can be traced to other DNA sequences in this sample. This chain joins TRBV6-6 and TRBJ2-7; TRBD2 might be the D (6 bases). The CDR3 contains 14 residues. The germline CDR1 and CDR2 sequences are MNHNY and SVGAGI (reference sequence). The V gene lost 0 bases and the J gene lost 1 base, with 7 bases spanning the gap. CDR3 loop: CASSYSEGSYEQYF. DNA for the CDR3: TGTGCCAGCAGTTACTCGGAGGGGTCCTACGAGCAGTACTTC.

The J gene is TRBJ2-7, the V gene TRBV30, with TRBD1 matching over 8 bases. Trimming took 0 bases from V and 6 from J; bases not matched to a gene: 7. This CDR3 region has 14 residues. The V gene's germline CDR1 is GTSNPN and CDR2 SVGIG (reference sequence). In DNA, the CDR3 is TGTGCCTGGAGTGTTGTACAGGGGGTGGCCGAGCAGTACTTC. As protein: CAWSVVQGVAEQYF.

V usage is TRBV7-8 and J usage is TRBJ2-1; 8 nucleotides align to TRBD1. The CDR3 sequence is 16 residues long. CDR1 SGHVS and CDR2 FQNEAQ come from the germline V gene. The V gene end was trimmed by 3 bases and the J gene end by 2 bases; junction bases not matched to a gene: 6. The CDR3 DNA reads TGTGCCAGCAGCTTTCACCCGGGACAGGCCTACAATGAGCAGTTCTTC. It encodes CASSFHPGQAYNEQFF.

The rearrangement joins TRBV19 to TRBJ1-2; D gene uncertain. Germline V CDR1 and CDR2: LNHDA, SQIVND (reference sequence). This CDR3 has 14 residues. V was clipped by 8 bases and J by 8 bases, with 21 bases between them. The CDR3 is CASGTGPDAYGYTF. CDR3 DNA: TGTGCCAGTGGAACGGGCCCTGACGCCTACGGCTACACCTTC.

The chain combines TRBV5-1 with TRBJ2-5, with TRBD1 identical over 8 bases. V trimming: 4 bases; J trimming: 4 bases; junction bases outside the gene matches: 6. Per germline, CDR1 SGHRS and CDR2 YFSETQ. The CDR3 consists of 14 residues. The CDR3 spells CASSVGQGAETQYF. The CDR3 coding sequence is TGCGCCAGCAGCGTAGGACAGGGAGCAGAGACCCAGTACTTC.

This rearrangement joins TRBV10-1 to TRBJ2-7; 11 bases fit TRBD2. Looked up from germline, CDR1 is WNHNN and CDR2 is SYGVQD (reference sequence). CDR3 length equals 15 residues. After removal of 3 bases from V and 3 bases from J, the junction contained 4 bases not matched to a gene. The CDR3 bases are TGCGCCAGCAGTGACCCCGGGACTAGCGGCTACGAGCAGTACTTC. It specifies CASSDPGTSGYEQYF.

The V call is TRBV25-1, the J call TRBJ2-1, with D hard to call. CDR1 is MGHDK, CDR2 SYGVNS, per germline. V lost 6 bases, J lost 4 bases, and 16 bases lay in between. The CDR3 spans 15 residues. CDR3 region: CASSPGASTYNEQFF. Here the CDR3 DNA reads TGTGCCAGCAGCCCTGGTGCTAGTACTTACAATGAGCAGTTCTTC.

The rearrangement joins TRBV29-1 to TRBJ1-2; D is unclear. Between the trimmed V and J ends, which lost 4 bases and 4 bases, there was a span of 10 bases. The CDR3 sequence is 12 residues long. Germline V gene lookup returns CDR1 SQVTM and CDR2 ANQGSEA. CDR3 coding DNA: TGCAGCGTTGCCGCAGGCCCCTATGGCTACACCTTC. Its translation: CSVAAGPYGYTF.

This sequence joins TRBV4-3 and TRBJ2-2; D is unclear. This CDR3 is built from 15 residues. V gave up 0 bases and J gave up 4 bases, with 9 bases separating them. From germline, CDR1 is LGHNA and CDR2 YSLEER. CDR3 DNA: TGCGCCAGCAGCCAAGACCGGGTAGGCACCGGGGAGCTGTTTTTT. Encoded protein: CASSQDRVGTGELFF.

V usage is TRBV5-4 and J usage is TRBJ1-2; 9 nucleotides align to TRBD1. CDR1 is SGHNT and CDR2 is YYREEE in the germline V gene (reference sequence). Unmatched junction bases numbered 9, after V lost 4 bases and J lost 8 bases. The CDR3 has 14 residues. The CDR3 sequence is CASSPGTGLWGYTF. For the CDR3, the DNA is TGTGCCAGCAGCCCGGGGACAGGGCTGTGGGGCTACACCTTC.

The V call is TRBV5-4, the J call TRBJ2-5; TRBD2 might be the D (6 bases). Per the germline V gene, CDR1 is SGHNT and CDR2 is YYREEE (reference sequence). Trimming shortened V by 4 bases and J by 7 bases, and 26 bases separated the two germline ends. The length of the CDR3 is 17 residues. This CDR3 reads CASSLTGLATEGGTQYF. The CDR3 nucleotides are TGTGCCAGCAGCCTAACGGGACTGGCCACTGAGGGAGGGACCCAGTACTTC.

The chain uses TRBV6-5 and TRBJ1-4; D gene unclear. The CDR3 covers 15 residues. Trimming removed 5 bases from V and 0 bases from J, with 10 bases in between. Germline CDR1 and CDR2: MNHEY and SVGAGI. CDR3 nucleotides: TGTGCCAGCAGTCAAACAGCCGCAACTAATGAAAAACTGTTTTTT. This gives the protein CASSQTAATNEKLFF.

CDR3 amino acids: CATSAGPEQYF. The CDR3 DNA sequence: TGTGCCACCAGTGCAGGGCCCGAGCAGTACTTC. V usage is TRBV15 and J usage is TRBJ2-7, with a weak D call TRBD1 (5 bases). Germline V lookup: CDR1 LNHNV, CDR2 YYDKDF (reference sequence). Deletions cut 6 bases from V and 6 bases from J, with 9 bases between. The CDR3 loop spans 11 amino acids.

On this clone itself: The same CDR3 also results from other DNA sequences found in this sample. The genes are TRBV7-9 and TRBJ2-7; 8 nucleotides align to TRBD1. Trimming cost V 3 bases and J 3 bases; bases outside gene matches: 1. This CDR3 is built from 13 residues. Germline V CDR1 and CDR2: SEHNR, FQNEAQ (reference sequence). The chain's CDR3 is CASSLGQDYEQYF. CDR3 DNA sequence: TGTGCCAGCAGCTTGGGACAGGACTACGAGCAGTACTTC. Drawing the rest from reference TRBV7-9 and TRBJ2-7, the complete variable domain is DTGVSQNPRHKITKRGQNVTFRCDPISEHNRLYWYRQTLGQGPEFLTYFQNEAQLEKSRLLSDRFSAERPKGSFSTLEIQRTEQGDSAMYLCASSLGQDYEQYFGPGTRLTVT.

The rearrangement uses TRBV5-1 and TRBJ2-2, with 15 bases identical to TRBD2. The CDR3 covers 16 residues. V gave up 4 bases and J gave up 6 bases; unmatched junction bases: 4. The germline gives CDR1 SGHRS, CDR2 YFSETQ. CDR3 nucleotide sequence: TGCGCCAGCAGCACCGGGACTAGCGGGAGGTCCGGGGAGCTGTTTTTT. Translation: CASSTGTSGRSGELFF.

This clone was seen only once. The chain recombines TRBV5-1 with TRBJ2-7, with 9 bases fitting TRBD1. V was clipped by 4 bases and J by 5 bases; unmatched bases: 13. Germline CDR1 and CDR2: SGHRS and YFSETQ. The CDR3 has 16 residues. The CDR3 here is CASSQSRDRVGDEQYF. The CDR3 DNA follows: TGCGCCAGCAGCCAGTCCCGGGACAGGGTAGGCGACGAGCAGTACTTC.

The chain links TRBV5-4 to TRBJ1-2; the D is unclear. Trimming stripped 4 bases from V and 4 bases from J, with 17 bases between. The CDR3 covers 15 residues. Germline CDR1 is SGHNT and CDR2 is YYREEE (reference sequence). In DNA, the CDR3 is TGTGCCAGCAGCCCTACGGGGAGGGTTTCCTATGGCTACACCTTC. This sequence encodes CASSPTGRVSYGYTF.

The rearrangement links TRBV11-2 to TRBJ1-4; D gene uncertain. The CDR3 sequence is 17 residues long. Trimming cost V 4 bases and J 4 bases, with 19 bases left between them. In germline, CDR1 is SGHAT, CDR2 FQNNGV. The DNA of the CDR3 is TGTGCCAGCAGCTCCCTGGGTGGTACCTCTCTTAATGAAAAACTGTTTTTT. Translating gives CASSSLGGTSLNEKLFF. Based on the CDR3 plus reference TRBV11-2 and TRBJ1-4, the full variable domain is EAGVAQSPRYKIIEKRQSVAFWCNPISGHATLYWYQQILGQGPKLLIQFQNNGVVDDSQLPKDRFSAERLKGVDSTLKIQPAKLEDSAVYLCASSSLGGTSLNEKLFFGSGTQLSVL.

The V and J genes are TRBV28 and TRBJ2-7; the match to TRBD2 covers 10 bases. Germline assignment: CDR1 MDHEN and CDR2 SYDVKM. With V trimmed by 10 bases and J by 0 bases, 6 bases remained unmatched. This CDR3 region has 14 residues. The CDR3 loop reads CATQLAGSSYEQYF. The CDR3 region has the DNA TGTGCCACCCAACTAGCGGGAAGCTCCTACGAGCAGTACTTC.